Listed here are 9 T cell receptor beta chains from one sample, sequenced in a study of chemoradiotherapy in HPV16-positive cancers. Method: immunoSEQ multiplex PCR; TCRdb's copy keeps in-frame clones and lacks some. This table has just under 2,500 clones, 75% to 85% appearing once. The sample consisted of tumor tissue, taken from a patient who underwent chemoradiotherapy. Receptors originate from a human donor with HPV-associated anogenital cancer.

In this sample, this clone turned up once. The chain combines TRBV7-3 with TRBJ2-2; no definite D call. V lost 6 bases, J lost 1 base, and 6 bases lay in between. Germline assignment: CDR1 SGHTA and CDR2 FQGTGA. CDR3 size: 13 residues. CDR3 protein: CASSRQNTGELFF. DNA for the CDR3: TGTGCCAGCAGTAGACAGAACACCGGGGAGCTGTTTTTT.

This clone was counted only a few times. This chain uses TRBV2 with TRBJ2-7, with TRBD1 matching over 9 bases. V lost 8 bases and J lost 2; bases outside the gene matches: 4. Germline CDR1 SNHLY, CDR2 FYNNEI. This CDR3 comprises 13 residues. The CDR3 protein is CASGDRVTYEQYF. CDR3 sequence (DNA): TGTGCCAGCGGGGACAGGGTAACCTACGAGCAGTACTTC.

The V and J genes are TRBV6-1 and TRBJ2-3, with 8 positions matching TRBD1. The trim removed 0 bases at V and 1 base at J, leaving 3 bases unmatched. Looked up from germline, CDR1 is MNHNS and CDR2 is SASEGT. This CDR3 comprises 16 residues. CDR3 DNA: TGTGCCAGCAGTGAAGCGGAGACAGGGGGCACAGATACGCAGTATTTT. Translating it yields CASSEAETGGTDTQYF.

This chain joins TRBV4-1 and TRBJ2-3, with TRBD2 matching over 8 bases. The CDR3 consists of 15 residues. Per germline, CDR1 MGHRA and CDR2 YSYEKL. V was pared by 6 bases and J by 4 bases, with 9 bases of the junction left unmatched. The CDR3 DNA reads TGCGCCAGCAGGTCTAGCGGGTCGAAGGCAGATACGCAGTATTTT. Amino acids: CASRSSGSKADTQYF.

The chain carries TRBV4-2 and TRBJ2-1, with 15 nucleotides matching TRBD2. This CDR3 comprises 15 residues. Germline V gene data show CDR1 as LGHNA and CDR2 as YNFKEQ. V was clipped by 4 bases and J by 9 bases; unmatched bases: 4. The DNA of the CDR3 is TGTGCCAGCAGCCCGGGACTAGCGGGAGGATCTGAGCAGTTCTTC. The encoded protein is CASSPGLAGGSEQFF.

Judged by abundance, this clone is hyperexpanded. V and J are TRBV19 and TRBJ2-2; 9 bases match TRBD1. Per the germline V gene, CDR1 is LNHDA and CDR2 is SQIVND (reference sequence). The junction had 8 bases not matched to a gene; V was cut back by 7 bases and J by 2 bases. The CDR3 extends over 16 amino acids. Here the CDR3 DNA reads TGTGCCAGTAAACCGACAGGGGGTCGTAACACCGGGGAGCTGTTTTTT. This sequence encodes CASKPTGGRNTGELFF. The whole variable domain, remainder taken from reference TRBV19 and TRBJ2-2, is DGGITQSPKYLFRKEGQNVTLSCEQNLNHDAMYWYRQDPGQGLRLIYYSQIVNDFQKGDIAEGYSVSREKKESFPLTVTSAQKNPTAFYLCASKPTGGRNTGELFFGEGSRLTVL.

The V call is TRBV10-1, the J call TRBJ2-3; 7 positions match TRBD1. After removal of 6 bases from V and 1 base from J, the junction contained 1 base not matched to a gene. Per the germline V gene, CDR1 is WNHNN and CDR2 is SYGVQD (reference sequence). There are 13 residues in the CDR3. Here the CDR3 DNA reads TGCGCCAGCAGCACAGGGGGCACAGATACGCAGTATTTT. Translated: CASSTGGTDTQYF.

By share, this clone ranks as large. This chain links TRBV14 with TRBJ1-5; D is perhaps TRBD1 (5 bases). V lost 3 bases and J 10 bases, leaving 13 bases between the germline ends. Germline values: CDR1 SGHDN, CDR2 FVKESK. This CDR3 region has 13 residues. This chain's CDR3 is CASSQGRVSPQHF. The CDR3 bases are TGTGCCAGCAGCCAGGGCAGGGTCTCTCCCCAGCATTTT.

This chain links TRBV19 with TRBJ1-2, with TRBD1 as a possible D gene (6 bases). Germline V gene lookup returns CDR1 LNHDA and CDR2 SQIVND (reference sequence). V was pared by 5 bases and J by 3 bases, with 13 bases between. There are 14 residues in the CDR3. Here the CDR3 reads CASSPSGVYYGYTF. As DNA, the CDR3 is TGTGCCAGTAGTCCCTCAGGGGTCTACTATGGCTACACCTTC.